The text below deals with one T cell receptor (beta chain). Its antigen is not identified. Beta-chain TCR CDR3 regions were amplified from RNA transcripts. RT-PCR in the first round used HTBI primers; a second-round multiplex PCR followed. Using its own MiXCR run on the multiplex PCR reads, TCRdb lists one record per CDR3 protein. The sample lists around 590,000 distinct CDR3 sequences; under 45% were seen once. Germline V lookup: CDR1 MDHEN, CDR2 SYDVKM. This CDR3 is built from 14 residues. Trimming pared 3 bases from V and 3 bases from J, leaving 12 bases between. These data belong to a study of Graves' ophthalmopathy and Graves' hyperthyroidism. For the study at large: Absence of ophthalmopathy within 18 months of follow-up defined stable hyperthyroidism. Regarding the study as a whole: Blood samples also showed most expanded thyroid clonotypes exceeding 0.001 frequency. At about 69% sensitivity and approximately 78% specificity, the model predicted progression of the ophthalmopathy. Built on 13 signatures, a model told ophthalmopathy apart from stable hyperthyroidism with approximately 88% sensitivity and almost 84% specificity.

The specimen was peripheral blood or thyroid tissue (not recorded which). The V call is TRBV28, the J call TRBJ2-7, with D hard to call. This receptor was identified in an adult man with Graves' hyperthyroidism. The CDR3 here is CASSLGGKDYEQYF. CDR3 coding DNA: TGTGCCAGCAGTTTGGGTGGGAAGGACTACGAGCAGTACTTC.